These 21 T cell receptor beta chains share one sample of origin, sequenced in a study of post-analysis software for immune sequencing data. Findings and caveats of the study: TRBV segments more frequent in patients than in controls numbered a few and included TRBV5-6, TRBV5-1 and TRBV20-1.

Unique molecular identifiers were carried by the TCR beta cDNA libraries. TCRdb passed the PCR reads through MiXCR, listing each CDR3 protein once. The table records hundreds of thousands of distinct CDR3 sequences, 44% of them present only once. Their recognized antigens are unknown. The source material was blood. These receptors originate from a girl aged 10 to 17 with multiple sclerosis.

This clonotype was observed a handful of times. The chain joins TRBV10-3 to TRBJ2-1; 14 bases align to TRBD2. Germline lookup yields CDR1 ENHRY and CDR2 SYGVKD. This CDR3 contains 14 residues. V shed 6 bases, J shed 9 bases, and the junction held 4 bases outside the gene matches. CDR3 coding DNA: TGTGCCATCAGCCCGGGACTAGCGGGAGTTGAGCAGTTCTTC. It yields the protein CAISPGLAGVEQFF.

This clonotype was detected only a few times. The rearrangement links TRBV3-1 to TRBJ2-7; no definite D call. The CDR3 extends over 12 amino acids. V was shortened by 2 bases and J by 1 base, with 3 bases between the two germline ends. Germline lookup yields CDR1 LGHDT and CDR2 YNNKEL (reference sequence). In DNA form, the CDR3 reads TGTGCCAGCAGCCAAAAGTCCTACGAGCAGTACTTC. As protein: CASSQKSYEQYF.

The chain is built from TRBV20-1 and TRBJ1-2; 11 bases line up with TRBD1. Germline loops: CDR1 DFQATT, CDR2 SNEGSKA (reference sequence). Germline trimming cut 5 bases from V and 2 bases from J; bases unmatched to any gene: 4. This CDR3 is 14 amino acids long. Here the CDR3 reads CSADGTGGNYGYTF. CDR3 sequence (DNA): TGCAGTGCTGACGGGACAGGGGGAAACTATGGCTACACCTTC.

CDR3 protein: CASSQGRRTDYGYTF. DNA for the CDR3: TGTGCCAGCAGCCAAGGACGTAGGACAGACTATGGCTACACCTTC. This chain links TRBV4-2 with TRBJ1-2; D possibly corresponds to TRBD1 (6 bases). Germline CDR1 is LGHNA and CDR2 is YNFKEQ. This CDR3 region has 15 residues. Deletions cut 1 base from V and 3 bases from J, with 12 bases between.

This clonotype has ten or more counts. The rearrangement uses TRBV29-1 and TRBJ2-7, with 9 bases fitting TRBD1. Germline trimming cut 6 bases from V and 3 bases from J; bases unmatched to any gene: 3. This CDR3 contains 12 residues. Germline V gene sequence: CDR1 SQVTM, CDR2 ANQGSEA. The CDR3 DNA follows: TGCAGCGTGGGGGACAGGGACTACGAGCAGTACTTC. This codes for CSVGDRDYEQYF.

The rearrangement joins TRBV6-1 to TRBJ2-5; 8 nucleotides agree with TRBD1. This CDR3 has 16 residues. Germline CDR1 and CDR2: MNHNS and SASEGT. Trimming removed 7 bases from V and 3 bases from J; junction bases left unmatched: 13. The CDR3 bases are TGTGCCAGCAACCGAACGCCCGGGACAGGAAAAGAGACCCAGTACTTC. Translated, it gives CASNRTPGTGKETQYF.

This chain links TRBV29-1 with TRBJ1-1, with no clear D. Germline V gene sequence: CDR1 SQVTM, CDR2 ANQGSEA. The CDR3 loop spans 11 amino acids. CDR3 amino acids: CSPQEGTEAFF. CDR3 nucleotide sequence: TGCTCTCCCCAGGAAGGCACTGAAGCTTTCTTT.

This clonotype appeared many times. The DNA for the CDR3 is TGCGCCAGCAGCCACAACTACGAGCAGTACTTC. This translates into CASSHNYEQYF. The rearrangement uses TRBV4-1 and TRBJ2-7; the D is unclear. The CDR3 spans 11 residues. V lost 3 bases and J 3 bases, leaving 3 bases between the germline ends. Germline V lookup: CDR1 MGHRA, CDR2 YSYEKL.

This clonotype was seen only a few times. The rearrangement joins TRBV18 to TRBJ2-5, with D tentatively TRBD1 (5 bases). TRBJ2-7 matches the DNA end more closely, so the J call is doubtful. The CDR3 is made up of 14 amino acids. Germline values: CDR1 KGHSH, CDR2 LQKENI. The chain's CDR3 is CASSPQQESYEQYF. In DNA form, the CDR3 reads TGTGCCAGCTCACCTCAACAGGAGTCCTACGAGCAGTACTTC.

The CDR3 DNA is TGTGCCATCAGTGCCGACAGGAGAAGTCAGCCCCAGCATTTT. It yields the protein CAISADRRSQPQHF. The chain uses TRBV10-3 and TRBJ1-5; a weak D match, TRBD1 (6 bases). Germline V gene lookup returns CDR1 ENHRY and CDR2 SYGVKD. Trimming pared 4 bases from V and 6 bases from J, leaving 13 bases between. The CDR3 sequence is 14 residues long.

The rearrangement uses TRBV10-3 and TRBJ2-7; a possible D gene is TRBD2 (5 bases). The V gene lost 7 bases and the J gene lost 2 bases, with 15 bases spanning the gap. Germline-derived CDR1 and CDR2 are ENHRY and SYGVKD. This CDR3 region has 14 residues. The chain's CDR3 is CAITQEGSPYEQYF. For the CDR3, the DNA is TGTGCCATCACCCAAGAGGGCAGTCCCTACGAGCAGTACTTC.

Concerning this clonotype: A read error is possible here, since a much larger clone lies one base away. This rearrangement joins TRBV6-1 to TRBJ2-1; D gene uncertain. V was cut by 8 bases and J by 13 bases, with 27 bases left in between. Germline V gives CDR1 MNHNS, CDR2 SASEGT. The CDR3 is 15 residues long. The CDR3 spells CASGRNGKQQETQFF. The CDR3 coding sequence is TGTGCCAGCGGACGGAATGGAAAACAGCAAGAGACCCAGTTCTTC.

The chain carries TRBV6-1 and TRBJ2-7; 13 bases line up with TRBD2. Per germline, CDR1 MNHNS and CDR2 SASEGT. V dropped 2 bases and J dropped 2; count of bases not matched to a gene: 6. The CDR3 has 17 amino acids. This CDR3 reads CASSEPRLAGGPYEQYF. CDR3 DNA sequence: TGTGCCAGCAGTGAACCCCGACTAGCGGGAGGTCCCTACGAGCAGTACTTC.

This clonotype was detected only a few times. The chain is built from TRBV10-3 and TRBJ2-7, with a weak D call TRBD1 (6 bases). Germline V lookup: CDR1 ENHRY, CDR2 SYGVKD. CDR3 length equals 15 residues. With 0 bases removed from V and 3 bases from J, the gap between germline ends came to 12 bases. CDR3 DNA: TGTGCCATCAGTGAGTCGGGGACATTGGGCTACGAGCAGTACTTC. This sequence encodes CAISESGTLGYEQYF.

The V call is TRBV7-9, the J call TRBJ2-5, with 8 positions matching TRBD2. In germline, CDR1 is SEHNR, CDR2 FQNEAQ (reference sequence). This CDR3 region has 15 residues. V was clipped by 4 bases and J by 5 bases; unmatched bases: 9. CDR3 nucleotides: TGTGCCAGCAGCTGGGGGAGTAGCGGGAAGGAGACCCAGTACTTC. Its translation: CASSWGSSGKETQYF.

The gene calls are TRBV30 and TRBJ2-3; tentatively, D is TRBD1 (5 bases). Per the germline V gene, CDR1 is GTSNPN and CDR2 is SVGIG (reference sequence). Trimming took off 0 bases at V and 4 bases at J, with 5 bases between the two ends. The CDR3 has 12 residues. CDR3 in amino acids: CAWSVQADTQYF. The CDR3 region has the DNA TGTGCCTGGAGTGTACAGGCAGATACGCAGTATTTT.

CDR3 sequence: CASSEDLGVNEQFF. CDR3 sequence (DNA): TGTGCCAGCAGCGAGGACCTAGGGGTAAATGAGCAGTTCTTC. The V call is TRBV7-2, the J call TRBJ2-1, with D perhaps matching TRBD1 (5 bases). Germline CDR1 SGHTA, CDR2 FQGNSA. The CDR3 loop spans 14 amino acids. The ends were cut back, 5 bases at V and 7 bases at J, with 15 bases in the middle.

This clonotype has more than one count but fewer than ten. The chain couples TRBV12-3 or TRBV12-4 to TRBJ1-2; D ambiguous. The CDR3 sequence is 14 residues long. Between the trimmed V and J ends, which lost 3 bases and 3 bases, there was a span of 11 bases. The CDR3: CASSLWGVDYGYTF. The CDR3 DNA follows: TGTGCCAGCAGTTTGTGGGGAGTTGACTATGGCTACACCTTC.

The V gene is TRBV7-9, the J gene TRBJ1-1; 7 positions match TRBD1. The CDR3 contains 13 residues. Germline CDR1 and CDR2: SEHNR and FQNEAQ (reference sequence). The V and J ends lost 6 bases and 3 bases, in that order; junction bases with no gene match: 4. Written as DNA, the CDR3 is TGTGCCAGCAGATTTACAGGGGACACTGAAGCTTTCTTT. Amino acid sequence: CASRFTGDTEAFF.

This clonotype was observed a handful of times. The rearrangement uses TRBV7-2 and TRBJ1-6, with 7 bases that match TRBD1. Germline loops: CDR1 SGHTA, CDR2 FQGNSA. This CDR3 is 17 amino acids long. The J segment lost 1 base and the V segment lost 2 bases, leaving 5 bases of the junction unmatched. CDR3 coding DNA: TGTGCCAGCAGCTTAAGGGCAGGGGGGTCCTATAATTCACCCCTCCACTTT. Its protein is CASSLRAGGSYNSPLHF. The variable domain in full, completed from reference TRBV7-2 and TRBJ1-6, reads GAGVSQSPSNKVTEKGKDVELRCDPISGHTALYWYRQSLGQGLEFLIYFQGNSAPDKSGLPSDRFSAERTGGSVSTLTIQRTQQEDSAVYLCASSLRAGGSYNSPLHFGNGTRLTVT.

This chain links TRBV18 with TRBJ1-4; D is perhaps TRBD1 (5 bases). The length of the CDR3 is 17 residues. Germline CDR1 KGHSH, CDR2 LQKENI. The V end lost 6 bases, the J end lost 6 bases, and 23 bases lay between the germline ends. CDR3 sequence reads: CASSLTTWQGLDEKLFF. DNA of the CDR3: TGTGCCAGCTCCCTAACAACCTGGCAGGGCTTGGATGAAAAACTGTTTTTT.